Listed here are 21 T cell receptor beta chains from one sample, sequenced in a study of post-analysis software for immune sequencing data. For these receptors, no antigen is known. Incorporated into the TCR beta cDNA libraries were unique molecular identifiers, which served to reduce PCR and sequencing biases. TCRdb reanalysed the PCR reads using MiXCR and keeps one entry per CDR3 protein. This table has 450,000 to 650,000 distinct CDR3 sequences, roughly 45% appearing once. Study conclusions and caveats: Controls had lower frequencies than patients of four or five TRBV segments, which included TRBV5-6, TRBV5-1 and TRBV20-1.

Sequenced material: blood. These receptors all stem from a girl between 10 and 17 years old with multiple sclerosis.

This chain uses TRBV20-1 with TRBJ1-1, with 8 bases that match TRBD1. Per the germline V gene, CDR1 is DFQATT and CDR2 is SNEGSKA (reference sequence). The CDR3 is made up of 16 amino acids. V dropped 4 bases and J dropped 0; count of bases not matched to a gene: 10. CDR3 DNA sequence: TGCAGTGCTATGTACGGACAGGGCATCATGAACACTGAAGCTTTCTTT. Translated, it gives CSAMYGQGIMNTEAFF.

As regards this clonotype: A read error may account for a junction end that differs from germline. The chain couples TRBV5-5 to TRBJ2-3, with D uncertain. The germline gives CDR1 SGHKS, CDR2 YYEKEE (reference sequence). CDR3 length: 14 residues. Here the CDR3 DNA reads TGTGCCAGCAGCCCCGGCTTCGGCACAGATACGCAGGATTTT. Translated, it gives CASSPGFGTDTQDF.

This sequence joins TRBV7-9 and TRBJ2-1; unclear D gene. CDR3 length equals 13 residues. The V end lost 3 bases, the J end lost 3 bases, and 6 bases lay between the germline ends. Germline V lookup: CDR1 SEHNR, CDR2 FQNEAQ (reference sequence). The CDR3 here is CASSFVSYNEQFF. CDR3 nucleotides: TGTGCCAGCAGCTTTGTGAGCTACAATGAGCAGTTCTTC.

The chain has TRBV27 and TRBJ2-1; D may match TRBD1 or TRBD2 (5 bases each). Germline CDR1 reads MNHEY; CDR2 reads SMNVEV (reference sequence). The CDR3 runs 16 residues. V dropped 2 bases and J dropped 8 bases, with 19 bases sitting between them. In DNA form, the CDR3 reads TGTGCCAGCAGTTTACCGGGACGTGAGAAGGTCCATGAGCAGTTCTTC. Translating it yields CASSLPGREKVHEQFF.

The chain uses TRBV12-3 or TRBV12-4 and TRBJ2-7; D remains unclear. Matching the DNA end better, TRBJ2-5 makes the J call doubtful. The CDR3 extends over 15 amino acids. The chain's CDR3 is CASSFLGSPHRTQYF. The CDR3 nucleotides read TGTGCCAGCAGTTTCTTGGGCTCCCCGCATAGGACCCAGTACTTC.

This clonotype has more than one count but fewer than ten. The chain couples TRBV20-1 to TRBJ1-6, with TRBD1 as a possible D gene (5 bases). With 5 bases removed from V and 5 bases from J, the gap between germline ends came to 25 bases. Germline-derived CDR1 and CDR2 are DFQATT and SNEGSKA (reference sequence). The CDR3 has 18 residues. Written as DNA, the CDR3 is TGCAGTGCTCGGCCGGCCAACGTATGGGGGATCAATAATTCACCCCTCCACTTT. Translating gives CSARPANVWGINNSPLHF.

Notes on this clonotype: One junction end does not reproduce the germline sequence, and a read error may be involved. The V call is TRBV20-1, the J call TRBJ1-1; a weak D match, TRBD1 (5 bases). The CDR3 is 13 residues long. Germline assignment: CDR1 DFQATT and CDR2 SNEGSKA (reference sequence). CDR3 coding DNA: TGTAGTGCTCCGGACACTATGAACACTGAAGCTTTCTTT. It yields the protein CSAPDTMNTEAFF.

This clonotype was seen only a few times. This chain joins TRBV6-6 and TRBJ2-1; TRBD1 agrees at 7 bases. Germline V gene data show CDR1 as MNHNY and CDR2 as SVGAGI (reference sequence). The CDR3 length is 10 residues. V shed 5 bases and J 12 bases; nucleotides not matched to a gene: 1. The CDR3 DNA sequence: TGTGCCAGCAGTCACAGGGGGCAGTTCTTC. Its translation: CASSHRGQFF.

The chain joins TRBV12-3 or TRBV12-4 to TRBJ2-5; D possibly matches TRBD1 or TRBD2 (5 bases each). The CDR3 is made up of 14 amino acids. V lost 6 bases and J 11 bases, leaving 22 bases between the germline ends. CDR3 in DNA: TGTGCCAGCAGGGGTCCGGGGCAGGGTGGAGAGCAGTACTTC. It translates to CASRGPGQGGEQYF.

This rearrangement joins TRBV21-1 to TRBJ2-1; the D call of TRBD2 is as the table states it, not checked on the DNA. TRBV21-1 is classified as a pseudogene. This CDR3 comprises 18 residues. Here the CDR3 reads CASSKGPEGTSGDNEQFF. CDR3 nucleotides: TGTGCCAGCAGCAAAGGACCGGAAGGGACTAGCGGGGACAATGAGCAGTTCTTC.

The V gene is TRBV27, the J gene TRBJ1-2; a possible D gene is TRBD1 (6 bases). CDR3 length: 15 amino acids. CDR1 is MNHEY and CDR2 is SMNVEV in the germline V gene (reference sequence). V gave up 7 bases and J gave up 4 bases, with 19 bases separating them. In DNA, the CDR3 is TGTGCCAGCACCCCACGGGGGGCCCAGGTCTATGGCTACACCTTC. Encoded protein: CASTPRGAQVYGYTF.

In this sample, this clonotype turned up a few times. This chain links TRBV7-3 with TRBJ2-5, with D tentatively TRBD2 (6 bases). Germline V gene data show CDR1 as SGHTA and CDR2 as FQGTGA. Trimming took 5 bases from V and 4 from J, leaving 17 bases between them. The length of the CDR3 is 15 residues. The CDR3 DNA sequence: TGTGCCAGCAGCCCCTCTGGGACTGAGGGAGAGACCCAGTACTTC. Its translation is CASSPSGTEGETQYF.

This clonotype was recorded a few times. This rearrangement joins TRBV6-1 to TRBJ2-3, with 7 bases that match TRBD2. After removal of 5 bases from V and 3 bases from J, the junction contained 8 bases not matched to a gene. The CDR3 spans 15 residues. Germline lookup yields CDR1 MNHNS and CDR2 SASEGT. The CDR3 DNA is TGTGCCAGCAGTCGAGGCGGGAGATCGACAGATACGCAGTATTTT. Protein sequence: CASSRGGRSTDTQYF.

In its sample, this clonotype was seen a few times. The rearrangement links TRBV10-3 to TRBJ2-1, with 10 bases lining up with TRBD2. The CDR3 covers 13 residues. Germline V lookup: CDR1 ENHRY, CDR2 SYGVKD. Unmatched junction bases numbered 0, after V lost 7 bases and J lost 3 bases. DNA of the CDR3: TGTGCCATCACTAGCGGGAGCTACAATGAGCAGTTCTTC. Translated: CAITSGSYNEQFF.

The chain has TRBV24-1 and TRBJ2-7, with 9 positions matching TRBD1. Germline values: CDR1 KGHDR, CDR2 SFDVKD. Trimming cost V 3 bases and J 7 bases; bases outside gene matches: 9. The CDR3 spans 15 residues. In nucleotides, the CDR3 is TGTGCCACCAGTGATCCCGGGACAGGGTCAGAGGAGCAGTACTTC. This gives the protein CATSDPGTGSEEQYF.

This clonotype has just a few counts. V usage is TRBV7-2 and J usage is TRBJ2-4, with D possibly matching TRBD2 (5 bases). This CDR3 has 12 residues. V lost 3 bases to trimming and J lost 6 bases, with 6 bases between them. From germline, CDR1 is SGHTA and CDR2 FQGNSA. The CDR3 is CASSFTRNIQYF. The DNA of the CDR3 is TGTGCCAGCAGCTTTACTAGAAACATTCAGTACTTC.

V gene TRBV12-3 or TRBV12-4 combines with J gene TRBJ2-3; 11 nucleotides align to TRBD2. CDR3 length equals 14 residues. The V segment lost 3 bases and the J segment 6 bases; nucleotides outside the gene matches: 2. DNA for the CDR3: TGTGCCAGCAGTTTTAGCGGGGGGGCGGATACGCAGTATTTT. Translated, it gives CASSFSGGADTQYF.

This clonotype was detected only once. The chain combines TRBV27 with TRBJ2-7; 8 bases align to TRBD2. The V and J ends lost 1 base and 2 bases, in that order; junction bases with no gene match: 4. The CDR3 is 15 residues long. The germline V gene encodes CDR1 MNHEY and CDR2 SMNVEV (reference sequence). This CDR3 is CASSLYPGGTYEQYF. Here the CDR3 DNA reads TGTGCCAGCAGTTTATACCCGGGAGGGACCTACGAGCAGTACTTC.

The gene calls are TRBV4-2 and TRBJ2-1, with 7 nucleotides matching TRBD1. The V segment lost 4 bases and the J segment 5 bases; nucleotides outside the gene matches: 8. The CDR3 covers 15 residues. Germline CDR1 LGHNA, CDR2 YNFKEQ. CDR3 nucleotides: TGTGCCAGCAGCCTCGGGCAGGGGGTACACAATGAGCAGTTCTTC. Encoded protein: CASSLGQGVHNEQFF.

This clonotype was counted a few times. This chain joins TRBV7-2 and TRBJ1-1; tentatively, D is TRBD1 (6 bases). Trimming took 4 bases from V and 1 from J, leaving 10 bases between them. Germline CDR1 SGHTA, CDR2 FQGNSA. The CDR3 contains 14 residues. The DNA for the CDR3 is TGTGCCAGCAGCTCAGGACAGCAGAACACTGAAGCTTTCTTT. Translation gives CASSSGQQNTEAFF.

This rearrangement joins TRBV5-1 to TRBJ1-2; D call uncertain. The CDR3 is 14 residues long. Germline CDR1 reads SGHRS; CDR2 reads YFSETQ. Trimming stripped 0 bases from V and 2 bases from J, with 8 bases between. CDR3 residues: CASSLEQFNYGYTF. The CDR3 bases are TGCGCCAGCAGCTTGGAACAGTTCAACTATGGCTACACCTTC.